This entry lists 24 T cell receptor beta chains sequenced from one sample in a study of CD8 T cells in Susac syndrome. RNA, at about 0.45 to 1 ug, was reverse transcribed with random hexamers. MiXCR, run by TCRdb on the immunoSEQ multiplex PCR reads, gives a single entry per CDR3 protein. The repertoire consists of approximately 180,000 distinct CDR3 sequences, with over 75% occurring once and the leading ten covering about 0.09%. Sequencing used CD4+ T cells from PBMCs. The receptors come from a human donor with Susac syndrome.

The table lists this clonotype with a count of one. The gene calls are TRBV7-8 and TRBJ1-2; the D gene is possibly TRBD1 (5 bases). V was cut by 2 bases and J by 7 bases, with 14 bases left in between. Germline V gene data show CDR1 as SGHVS and CDR2 as FQNEAQ. The CDR3 is made up of 14 amino acids. CDR3 sequence (DNA): TGTGCCAGCAGCTTATTAGCAGGGAGTCGTGGCTACACCTTC. It specifies CASSLLAGSRGYTF.

This chain links TRBV18 with TRBJ1-2, with D perhaps TRBD1 (5 bases). The CDR3 sequence is 13 residues long. Germline CDR1 is KGHSH and CDR2 is LQKENI. V lost 8 bases, J lost 8 bases, and 18 bases lay in between. The CDR3 DNA is TGTGCCAGCCCCGAGGACGGAGGGGTCGGCTACACCTTC. Its translation: CASPEDGGVGYTF.

This clonotype has only a few counts. The J gene is TRBJ1-5, the V gene TRBV12-3 or TRBV12-4, with D unclear. The CDR3 has 13 residues. Trimming took off 3 bases at V and 2 bases at J, with 5 bases between the two ends. The CDR3 reads CASSFSGNQPQHF. The CDR3 DNA reads TGTGCCAGCAGTTTCAGCGGCAATCAGCCCCAGCATTTT.

This chain links TRBV29-1 with TRBJ1-5; 8 bases match TRBD1. The junction had 6 bases not matched to a gene; V was cut back by 6 bases and J by 2 bases. This CDR3 contains 14 residues. Germline V CDR1 and CDR2: SQVTM, ANQGSEA. Here the CDR3 reads CSVGTGGGNQPQHF. CDR3 bases: TGCAGCGTAGGGACAGGCGGAGGCAATCAGCCCCAGCATTTT. The whole variable domain, filled in from reference TRBV29-1 and TRBJ1-5, reads SAVISQKPSRDICQRGTSLTIQCQVDSQVTMMFWYRQQPGQSLTLIATANQGSEATYESGFVIDKFPISRPNLTFSTLTVSNMSPEDSSIYLCSVGTGGGNQPQHFGDGTRLSIL.

The V and J genes are TRBV15 and TRBJ2-3; D is unresolved. The germline V gene encodes CDR1 LNHNV and CDR2 YYDKDF (reference sequence). The CDR3 loop spans 12 amino acids. Trimming took 4 bases from V and 0 from J, leaving 2 bases between them. This CDR3 is CATSMSTDTQYF. The CDR3 DNA is TGTGCCACCAGCATGAGCACAGATACGCAGTATTTT. Complete variable domain (other parts from reference TRBV15 and TRBJ2-3): DAMVIQNPRYQVTQFGKPVTLSCSQTLNHNVMYWYQQKSSQAPKLLFHYYDKDFNNEADTPDNFQSRRPNTSFCFLDIRSPGLGDTAMYLCATSMSTDTQYFGPGTRLTVL.

The rearrangement links TRBV18 to TRBJ1-5; D unclear. The CDR3 has 17 amino acids. The germline CDR1 and CDR2 sequences are KGHSH and LQKENI. V lost 3 bases, J lost 0 bases, and 15 bases lay in between. Here the CDR3 reads CASSPTAERASNQPQHF. The DNA of the CDR3 is TGTGCCAGCTCACCTACAGCGGAACGGGCTAGCAATCAGCCCCAGCATTTT. Together with reference TRBV18 and TRBJ1-5, the CDR3 gives the full variable domain: NAGVMQNPRHLVRRRGQEARLRCSPMKGHSHVYWYRQLPEEGLKFMVYLQKENIIDESGMPKERFSAEFPKEGPSILRIQQVVRGDSAAYFCASSPTAERASNQPQHFGDGTRLSIL.

J is TRBJ2-3 and V is TRBV10-2; 7 positions match TRBD1. The CDR3 is 14 residues long. The junction had 5 bases not matched to a gene; V was cut back by 7 bases and J by 1 base. CDR1 WSHSY and CDR2 SAAADI come from the germline V gene. The CDR3 DNA reads as TGCGCCAGCACCTACAGGGGAGGCACAGATACGCAGTATTTT. Residues: CASTYRGGTDTQYF.

The rearrangement uses TRBV11-2 and TRBJ2-7, with 7 bases matching TRBD2. The J segment lost 1 base and the V segment lost 3 bases, leaving 3 bases of the junction unmatched. Per germline, CDR1 SGHAT and CDR2 FQNNGV. The CDR3 extends over 14 amino acids. The CDR3 DNA sequence: TGTGCCAGCAGCTTCGGGACTAAGTCCTACGAGCAGTACTTC. This codes for CASSFGTKSYEQYF. Full variable domain (missing parts from reference TRBV11-2 and TRBJ2-7): EAGVAQSPRYKIIEKRQSVAFWCNPISGHATLYWYQQILGQGPKLLIQFQNNGVVDDSQLPKDRFSAERLKGVDSTLKIQPAKLEDSAVYLCASSFGTKSYEQYFGPGTRLTVT.

The chain combines TRBV19 with TRBJ1-2; D possibly corresponds to TRBD1 (5 bases). The germline V gene encodes CDR1 LNHDA and CDR2 SQIVND (reference sequence). Deletions cut 3 bases from V and 0 bases from J, with 11 bases between. The CDR3 extends over 15 amino acids. CDR3 sequence reads: CASSIPTVANYGYTF. The CDR3 nucleotides are TGTGCCAGTAGTATCCCGACAGTAGCTAACTATGGCTACACCTTC.

V usage is TRBV18 and J usage is TRBJ2-6; 7 positions match TRBD1. The germline V gene encodes CDR1 KGHSH and CDR2 LQKENI. Trimming removed 4 bases from V and 1 base from J; junction bases left unmatched: 4. There are 16 residues in the CDR3. The CDR3 loop is CASSLIQGSGANVLTF. The CDR3 DNA is TGTGCCAGCTCACTCATACAGGGGTCTGGGGCCAACGTCCTGACTTTC.

The chain is built from TRBV20-1 and TRBJ2-7; TRBD2 agrees at 9 bases. Looked up from germline, CDR1 is DFQATT and CDR2 is SNEGSKA (reference sequence). The CDR3 runs to 14 residues. The V gene end was trimmed by 6 bases and the J gene end by 1 base; junction bases not matched to a gene: 7. CDR3 sequence (DNA): TGCAGTGCAACCGGGACTAGCCGTTCCTACGAGCAGTACTTC. Residues: CSATGTSRSYEQYF.

The chain employs TRBV28 and TRBJ2-7; D gene unclear. CDR3 length: 13 residues. Germline values: CDR1 MDHEN, CDR2 SYDVKM. Trimming took off 2 bases at V and 3 bases at J, with 8 bases between the two ends. CDR3 in DNA: TGTGCCAGCAGTTTAGGGCCTATCTACGAGCAGTACTTC. It translates to CASSLGPIYEQYF.

This chain uses TRBV20-1 with TRBJ1-1, with D perhaps matching TRBD1 (5 bases). This CDR3 has 13 residues. Looked up from germline, CDR1 is DFQATT and CDR2 is SNEGSKA (reference sequence). Deletions cut 5 bases from V and 0 bases from J, with 10 bases between. The CDR3 region has the DNA TGCAGTGCTGGGACGGGGGTGAACACTGAAGCTTTCTTT. Its translation: CSAGTGVNTEAFF.

This clonotype appeared once. The chain couples TRBV2 to TRBJ2-3; maybe TRBD2 (6 bases). The ends were cut back, 8 bases at V and 0 bases at J, with 9 bases in the middle. The germline V gene has CDR1 SNHLY and CDR2 FYNNEI. CDR3 length equals 13 residues. The CDR3 nucleotides are TGTGCCAGCTGGCGGGGAAGCACAGATACGCAGTATTTT. Residues: CASWRGSTDTQYF.

V gene TRBV30 combines with J gene TRBJ1-5; D is unclear. The CDR3 has 13 residues. Deletions cut 2 bases from V and 4 bases from J, with 9 bases between. From germline, CDR1 is GTSNPN and CDR2 SVGIG (reference sequence). CDR3 DNA: TGTGCCTGGAGTAGGAGCCAGAATCAGCCCCAGCATTTT. This codes for CAWSRSQNQPQHF.

The chain recombines TRBV6-5 with TRBJ1-5; 11 nucleotides match TRBD1. The CDR3 has 15 amino acids. Germline lookup yields CDR1 MNHEY and CDR2 SVGAGI. V gave up 10 bases and J gave up 5 bases; unmatched junction bases: 10. The CDR3 sequence is CATLAPGQGDQPQHF. The CDR3 DNA reads TGTGCCACCTTGGCCCCGGGACAGGGGGATCAGCCCCAGCATTTT.

V is TRBV27 and J is TRBJ2-7; D is undetermined. Germline V gene sequence: CDR1 MNHEY, CDR2 SMNVEV (reference sequence). This CDR3 is built from 15 residues. V was trimmed by 3 bases and J by 1 base, leaving 13 bases between them. CDR3 residues: CASSFGLIGSYEQYF. Here the CDR3 DNA reads TGTGCCAGCAGTTTCGGGCTTATAGGTTCCTACGAGCAGTACTTC.

This clonotype was detected a few times. The genes are TRBV6-5 and TRBJ1-5; TRBD1 aligns across 9 bases. This CDR3 has 14 residues. V gave up 5 bases and J gave up 7 bases; unmatched junction bases: 6. Looked up from germline, CDR1 is MNHEY and CDR2 is SVGAGI. The CDR3 loop reads CASSPDRGGQPQHF. CDR3 nucleotides: TGTGCCAGCAGTCCGGACAGGGGAGGCCAGCCCCAGCATTTT.

This clonotype was counted once. CDR3: CASSLGDSSNFYNSPLHF. For the CDR3, the DNA is TGCGCCAGCAGCTTGGGGGACAGTTCGAACTTCTATAATTCACCCCTCCACTTT. The rearrangement links TRBV5-1 to TRBJ1-6; TRBD1 aligns across 7 bases. The V gene end was trimmed by 0 bases and the J gene end by 3 bases; junction bases not matched to a gene: 9. This CDR3 region has 18 residues. Germline V gene sequence: CDR1 SGHRS, CDR2 YFSETQ.

The J gene is TRBJ2-7, the V gene TRBV5-4; D unclear. Trimming took off 0 bases at V and 0 bases at J, with 13 bases between the two ends. This CDR3 comprises 16 residues. Germline V gene lookup returns CDR1 SGHNT and CDR2 YYREEE (reference sequence). The CDR3 DNA is TGTGCCAGCAGCTTGGTCTTTGCCGAAAGCTCCTACGAGCAGTACTTC. Translation: CASSLVFAESSYEQYF.

The rearrangement links TRBV5-6 to TRBJ1-4; D ambiguous. The germline V gene has CDR1 SGHDT and CDR2 YYEEEE. The V end lost 4 bases, the J end lost 8 bases, and 18 bases lay between the germline ends. The CDR3 is 15 residues long. The CDR3 protein is CASSLTGGPGEKLFF. The DNA for the CDR3 is TGTGCCAGCAGCCTAACCGGTGGCCCCGGGGAAAAACTGTTTTTT.

The J gene is TRBJ1-2, the V gene TRBV20-1, with D possibly matching TRBD1 (6 bases). Germline assignment: CDR1 DFQATT and CDR2 SNEGSKA (reference sequence). The CDR3 is made up of 12 amino acids. Trimming stripped 6 bases from V and 5 bases from J, with 13 bases between. CDR3 region: CSASGTSYGYTF. DNA of the CDR3: TGCAGTGCGTCGGGGACATCGTATGGCTACACCTTC.

The J gene is TRBJ1-2, the V gene TRBV3-1; D uncertain. Germline V gives CDR1 LGHDT, CDR2 YNNKEL (reference sequence). Trimming pared 1 base from V and 0 bases from J, leaving 6 bases between. This CDR3 region has 14 residues. The CDR3 DNA sequence: TGTGCCAGCAGCCAAGGCAGAACTAACTATGGCTACACCTTC. Translated: CASSQGRTNYGYTF.

The chain combines TRBV7-9 with TRBJ2-5; 9 nucleotides match TRBD1. J gave up 1 base and V 4 bases, and 7 bases lay outside the gene matches. The CDR3 runs to 16 residues. Germline V gene data show CDR1 as SEHNR and CDR2 as FQNEAQ (reference sequence). The CDR3 reads CASSSGGQGFQETQYF. CDR3 coding DNA: TGTGCCAGCAGCTCCGGGGGACAGGGCTTCCAAGAGACCCAGTACTTC.